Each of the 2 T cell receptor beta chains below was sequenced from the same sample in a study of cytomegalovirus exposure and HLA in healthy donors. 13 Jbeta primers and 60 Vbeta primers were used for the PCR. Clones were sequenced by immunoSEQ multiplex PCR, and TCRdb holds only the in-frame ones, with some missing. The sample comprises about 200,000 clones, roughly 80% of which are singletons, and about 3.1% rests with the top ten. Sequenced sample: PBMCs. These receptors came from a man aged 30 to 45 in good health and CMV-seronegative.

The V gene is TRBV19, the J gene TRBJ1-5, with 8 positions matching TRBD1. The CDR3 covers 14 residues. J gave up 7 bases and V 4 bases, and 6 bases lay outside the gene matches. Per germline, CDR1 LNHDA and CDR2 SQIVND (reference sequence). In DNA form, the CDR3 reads TGTGCCAGTAGTACGACAGGGGTCCGGCAGCCCCAGCATTTT. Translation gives CASSTTGVRQPQHF.

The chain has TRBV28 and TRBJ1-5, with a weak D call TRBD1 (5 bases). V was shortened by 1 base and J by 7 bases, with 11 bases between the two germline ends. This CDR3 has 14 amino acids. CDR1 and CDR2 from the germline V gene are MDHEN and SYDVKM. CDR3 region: CASSLSGINQPQHF. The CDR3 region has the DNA TGTGCCAGCAGTTTATCAGGGATCAACCAGCCCCAGCATTTT.